This is a list of T cell receptor beta chains from one sample in a study of beta chain features in type 1 diabetes. Data came from immunoSEQ multiplex PCR; TCRdb stores just in-frame clones and leaves some out. The repertoire holds approximately 260,000 clones, with roughly 22% as singletons. Source material: naive CD4+ T cells from blood. These TCRs come from a woman in her thirties or forties with type 1 diabetes. The CDR3 runs from the conserved cysteine through the conserved F or W. D genes are given only for firm matches. A row's size may be missing; if present it is once, few, many or a size class.

d_gene,v_gene,j_gene,abundance,CDR3aa,CDR3nt
TRBD2,TRBV28,TRBJ2-1,.,CASGASGGSPSNEQFF,TGTGCCAGCGGAGCTAGCGGGGGGTCGCCTTCAAATGAGCAGTTCTTC
.,TRBV28,TRBJ2-1,few,CASSGGRGGLLYNEQFF,TGTGCCAGCAGTGGGGGCCGCGGGGGTTTACTTTACAATGAGCAGTTCTTC
TRBD1,TRBV6-5,TRBJ2-7,few,CASSTRTGVYEQYF,TGTGCCAGCAGTACCCGGACAGGGGTCTACGAGCAGTACTTC
TRBD1,TRBV4-1,TRBJ1-1,few,CASSQGNRGGTEAFF,TGCGCCAGCAGCCAAGGAAACAGGGGTGGCACTGAAGCTTTCTTT
.,TRBV6-5,TRBJ1-4,.,CASATSQATNEKLFF,TGTGCCAGCGCTACGAGTCAGGCAACTAATGAAAAACTGTTTTTT
.,TRBV20-1,TRBJ2-7,few,CSAAPRYEQYF,TGCAGTGCTGCCCCTCGGTACGAGCAGTACTTC
.,TRBV2,TRBJ2-1,few,CASNIYNEQFF,TGTGCCAGCAACATCTACAATGAGCAGTTCTTC
.,TRBV4-3,TRBJ2-2,.,CASSHGPGWLFF,TGCGCCAGCAGCCACGGTCCCGGGTGGCTGTTTTTT
.,TRBV30,TRBJ1-3,few,CAWSPPTASGNTIYF,TGTGCCTGGAGTCCCCCCACTGCCTCTGGAAACACCATATATTTT
.,TRBV28,TRBJ1-2,.,CASSTRTPAGYTF,TGTGCCAGCAGTACTCGGACACCGGCTGGCTACACCTTC
TRBD2,TRBV4-3,TRBJ2-1,.,CASSQLSSGDNEQFF,TGCGCCAGCAGCCAACTGTCTAGCGGCGACAATGAGCAGTTCTTC
.,TRBV10-3,TRBJ2-7,few,CAISEGGEQYF,TGTGCCATCAGTGAAGGGGGCGAGCAGTACTTC
.,TRBV28,TRBJ2-2,.,CASSFGADYTGELFF,TGTGCCAGCAGTTTCGGAGCGGACTACACCGGGGAGCTGTTTTTT
.,TRBV5-6,TRBJ1-6,few,CASSPPQADNSPLHF,TGTGCCAGCAGCCCCCCCCAGGCCGATAATTCACCCCTCCACTTT
TRBD2,TRBV13,TRBJ2-7,few,CASSRGLPHYEQYF,TGTGCCAGCAGCAGGGGACTACCCCACTACGAGCAGTACTTC
TRBD1,TRBV28,TRBJ2-4,.,CASSRQGAKNIQYF,TGTGCCAGCAGCAGACAGGGGGCCAAAAACATTCAGTACTTC
.,TRBV25-1,TRBJ2-7,few,CASSGSSGTPRSYEQYF,TGTGCCAGCAGCGGGTCTTCCGGGACACCTAGATCCTACGAGCAGTACTTC
.,TRBV29-1,TRBJ1-2,few,CSVSPMGGGYGYTF,TGCAGCGTTTCCCCGATGGGGGGGGGCTATGGCTACACCTTC
.,TRBV5-1,TRBJ1-6,.,CASSPTGNSPLHF,TGCGCCAGCAGTCCCACCGGGAATTCACCCCTCCACTTT
.,TRBV29-1,TRBJ2-7,.,CSVVSAGRYEQYF,TGCAGCGTTGTGTCCGCAGGGCGCTACGAGCAGTACTTC
TRBD1,TRBV9,TRBJ2-7,once,CASSATVGQAGSYEQYF,TGTGCCAGCAGCGCGACTGTCGGACAGGCGGGCTCCTACGAGCAGTACTTC
.,TRBV9,TRBJ2-1,.,CASSNPGQSYYNEQFF,TGTGCCAGCAGCAACCCTGGGCAGTCATACTACAATGAGCAGTTCTTC
TRBD2,TRBV30,TRBJ2-6,.,CAWSVGGVTANVLTF,TGTGCCTGGAGTGTGGGGGGGGTGACGGCCAACGTCCTGACTTTC
TRBD2,TRBV4-3,TRBJ2-7,few,CASSQLAGAIGSEQYF,TGCGCCAGCAGCCAACTAGCGGGGGCCATCGGGTCAGAGCAGTACTTC
.,TRBV5-1,TRBJ1-1,few,CASSFQGTEAFF,TGCGCCAGCAGCTTCCAGGGGACTGAAGCTTTCTTT
.,TRBV30,TRBJ2-5,.,CAWKGGSGETQYF,TGTGCCTGGAAAGGTGGGTCGGGAGAGACCCAGTACTTC